The present entry profiles one TCR beta chain with its context. Its antigen is unknown. The data were taken from a study of post-analysis software for immune sequencing data. V lost 4 bases to trimming and J lost 8 bases; unmatched junction nucleotides: 13. Per germline, CDR1 SGHRS and CDR2 YFSETQ. This CDR3 is 17 amino acids long. General study results and limits: A handful of TRBV segments appeared more often in patients than in controls, and TRBV5-6, TRBV5-1 and TRBV20-1 were among these.

Unique molecular identifiers featured in each of the TCR beta cDNA libraries. Each CDR3 protein gets one entry after TCRdb re-called the PCR reads with MiXCR. The sample carries about 540,000 distinct CDR3 sequences, 34% recorded once. This chain links TRBV5-1 with TRBJ2-1; the match to TRBD2 covers 12 bases. Sequenced: blood. This sequence originates from a girl aged 2-17 years with multiple sclerosis. The DNA for the CDR3 is TGCGCCAGCAGCCCGGCAGCTAGCGGGGGGGCTATGGATGAGCAGTTCTTC. Protein sequence: CASSPAASGGAMDEQFF. Using reference TRBV5-1 and TRBJ2-1 for the parts outside the CDR3, the full variable domain is KAGVTQTPRYLIKTRGQQVTLSCSPISGHRSVSWYQQTPGQGLQFLFEYFSETQRNKGNFPGRFSGRQFSNSRSEMNVSTLELGDSALYLCASSPAASGGAMDEQFFGPGTRLTVL.